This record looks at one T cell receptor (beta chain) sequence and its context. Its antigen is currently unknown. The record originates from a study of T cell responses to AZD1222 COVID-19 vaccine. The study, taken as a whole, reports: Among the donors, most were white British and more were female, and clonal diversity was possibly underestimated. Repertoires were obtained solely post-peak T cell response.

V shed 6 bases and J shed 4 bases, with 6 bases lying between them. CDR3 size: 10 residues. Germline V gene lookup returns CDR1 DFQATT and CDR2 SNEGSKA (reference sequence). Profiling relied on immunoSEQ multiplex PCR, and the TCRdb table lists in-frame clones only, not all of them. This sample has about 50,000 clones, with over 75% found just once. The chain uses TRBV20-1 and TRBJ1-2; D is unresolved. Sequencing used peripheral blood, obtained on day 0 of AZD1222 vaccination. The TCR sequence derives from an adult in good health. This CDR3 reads CSADSYGYTF. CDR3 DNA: TGCAGTGCCGATTCCTATGGCTACACCTTC.